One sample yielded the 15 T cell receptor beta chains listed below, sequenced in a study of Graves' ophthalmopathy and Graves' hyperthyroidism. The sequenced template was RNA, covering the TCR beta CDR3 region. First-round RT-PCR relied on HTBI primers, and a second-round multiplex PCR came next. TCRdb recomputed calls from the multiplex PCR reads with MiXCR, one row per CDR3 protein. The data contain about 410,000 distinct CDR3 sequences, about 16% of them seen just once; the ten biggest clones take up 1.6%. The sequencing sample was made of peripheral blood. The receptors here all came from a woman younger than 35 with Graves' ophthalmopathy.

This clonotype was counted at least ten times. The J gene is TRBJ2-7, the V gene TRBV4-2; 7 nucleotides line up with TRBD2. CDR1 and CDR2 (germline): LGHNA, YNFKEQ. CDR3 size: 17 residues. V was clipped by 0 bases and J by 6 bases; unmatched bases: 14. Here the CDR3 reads CASSQERGGSGVREQYF. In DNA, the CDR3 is TGTGCCAGCAGCCAAGAGCGAGGAGGGAGCGGGGTACGCGAGCAGTACTTC.

The CDR3 loop is CASSYGHGGYEQYF. The CDR3 coding sequence is TGTGCCAGCAGTTATGGACATGGGGGGTACGAGCAGTACTTC. The J gene is TRBJ2-7, the V gene TRBV6-2 or TRBV6-3, with D possibly TRBD2 on 6 matching bases. Germline CDR1 is MNHEY and CDR2 is SVGEGT. Trimming pared 3 bases from V and 4 bases from J, leaving 13 bases between. This CDR3 region has 14 residues.

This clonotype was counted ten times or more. This chain's CDR3 is CASSIGRGNEAFF. CDR3 bases: TGTGCCAGTAGTATAGGTCGGGGGAATGAAGCTTTCTTT. V usage is TRBV19 and J usage is TRBJ1-1; D is perhaps TRBD1 (5 bases). Between the trimmed V and J ends, which lost 1 base and 7 bases, there was a span of 10 bases. Germline CDR1 is LNHDA and CDR2 is SQIVND (reference sequence). This CDR3 contains 13 residues.

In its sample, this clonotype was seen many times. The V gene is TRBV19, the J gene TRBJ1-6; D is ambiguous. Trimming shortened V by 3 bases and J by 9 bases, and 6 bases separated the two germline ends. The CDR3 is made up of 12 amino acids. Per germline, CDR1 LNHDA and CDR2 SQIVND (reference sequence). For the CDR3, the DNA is TGTGCCAGTAGTATTGGGGTTTCACCCCTCCACTTT. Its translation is CASSIGVSPLHF.

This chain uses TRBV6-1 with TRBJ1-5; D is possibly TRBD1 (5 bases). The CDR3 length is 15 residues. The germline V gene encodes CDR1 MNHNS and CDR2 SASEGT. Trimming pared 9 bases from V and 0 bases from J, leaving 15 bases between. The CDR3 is CASTFEGNSNQPQHF. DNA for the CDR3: TGTGCCAGTACATTCGAGGGGAATAGCAATCAGCCCCAGCATTTT.

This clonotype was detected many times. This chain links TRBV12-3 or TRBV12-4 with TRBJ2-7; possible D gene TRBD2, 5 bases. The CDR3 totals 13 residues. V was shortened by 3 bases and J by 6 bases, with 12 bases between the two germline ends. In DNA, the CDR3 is TGTGCCAGCAGTTTGGAACGGGATTCCGAGCAGTACTTC. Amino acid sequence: CASSLERDSEQYF.

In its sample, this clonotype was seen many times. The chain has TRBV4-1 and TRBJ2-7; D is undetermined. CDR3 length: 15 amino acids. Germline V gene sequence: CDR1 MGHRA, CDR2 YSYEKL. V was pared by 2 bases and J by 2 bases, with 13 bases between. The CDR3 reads CASSQKLVGTYEQYF. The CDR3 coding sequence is TGCGCCAGCAGCCAAAAGTTGGTGGGTACCTACGAGCAGTACTTC.

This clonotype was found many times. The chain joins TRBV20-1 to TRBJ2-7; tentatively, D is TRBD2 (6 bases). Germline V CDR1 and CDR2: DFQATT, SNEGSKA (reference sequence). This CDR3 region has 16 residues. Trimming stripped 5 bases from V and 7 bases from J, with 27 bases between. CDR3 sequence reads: CSAGGHALGRTWEQYF. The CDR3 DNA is TGCAGTGCTGGTGGGCATGCGTTGGGGAGGACGTGGGAGCAGTACTTC.

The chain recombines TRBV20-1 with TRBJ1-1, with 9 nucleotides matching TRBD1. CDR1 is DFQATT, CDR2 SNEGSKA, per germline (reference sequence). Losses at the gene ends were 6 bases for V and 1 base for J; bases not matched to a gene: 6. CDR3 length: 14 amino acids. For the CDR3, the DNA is TGCAGTGCGCGGCCGGGACAGGGGAACACTGAAGCTTTCTTT. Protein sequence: CSARPGQGNTEAFF.

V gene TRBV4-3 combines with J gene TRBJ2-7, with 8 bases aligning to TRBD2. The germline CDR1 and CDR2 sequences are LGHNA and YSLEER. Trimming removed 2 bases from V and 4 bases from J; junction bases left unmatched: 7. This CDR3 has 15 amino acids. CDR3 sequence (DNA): TGCGCCAGCAGCCAATTTAGCGGGATTGGGTACGAGCAGTACTTC. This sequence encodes CASSQFSGIGYEQYF.

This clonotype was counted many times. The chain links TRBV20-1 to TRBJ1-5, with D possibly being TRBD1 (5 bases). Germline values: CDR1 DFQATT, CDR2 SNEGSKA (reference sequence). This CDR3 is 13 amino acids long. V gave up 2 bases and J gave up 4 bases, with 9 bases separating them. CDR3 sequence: CSARRDGNQPQHF. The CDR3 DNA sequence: TGCAGTGCTAGAAGGGACGGTAATCAGCCCCAGCATTTT.

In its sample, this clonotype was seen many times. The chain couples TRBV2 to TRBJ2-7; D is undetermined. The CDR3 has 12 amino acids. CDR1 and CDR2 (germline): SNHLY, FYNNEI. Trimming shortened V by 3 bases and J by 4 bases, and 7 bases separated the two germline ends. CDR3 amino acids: CASSENLYEQYF. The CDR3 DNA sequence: TGTGCCAGCAGTGAGAACCTTTACGAGCAGTACTTC. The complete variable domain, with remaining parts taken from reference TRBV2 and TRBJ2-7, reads EPEVTQTPSHQVTQMGQEVILRCVPISNHLYFYWYRQILGQKVEFLVSFYNNEISEKSEIFDDQFSVERPDGSNFTLKIRSTKLEDSAMYFCASSENLYEQYFGPGTRLTVT.

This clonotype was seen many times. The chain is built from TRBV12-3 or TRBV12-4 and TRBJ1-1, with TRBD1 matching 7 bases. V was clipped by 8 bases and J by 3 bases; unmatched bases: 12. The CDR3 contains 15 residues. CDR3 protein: CASGPRTGWDTEAFF. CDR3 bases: TGTGCCAGCGGGCCCCGGACAGGTTGGGACACTGAAGCTTTCTTT.

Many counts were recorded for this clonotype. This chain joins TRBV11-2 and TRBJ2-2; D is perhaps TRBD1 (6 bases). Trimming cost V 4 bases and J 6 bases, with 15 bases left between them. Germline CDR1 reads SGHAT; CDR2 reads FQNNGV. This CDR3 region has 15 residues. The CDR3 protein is CASSSTGIQPGELFF. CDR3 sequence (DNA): TGTGCCAGCAGCTCAACAGGGATCCAGCCCGGGGAGCTGTTTTTT.

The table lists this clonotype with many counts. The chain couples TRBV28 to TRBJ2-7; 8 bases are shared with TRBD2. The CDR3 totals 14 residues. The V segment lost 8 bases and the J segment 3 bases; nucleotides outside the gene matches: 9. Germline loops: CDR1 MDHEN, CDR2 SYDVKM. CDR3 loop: CASAAGAFLYEQYF. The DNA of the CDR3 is TGTGCCAGCGCAGCGGGGGCCTTCCTCTACGAGCAGTACTTC.